This TCR beta chain came from a study of tumor-infiltrating lymphocytes in oesophageal squamous cell carcinoma. TCRdb passed the PCR reads through MiXCR, listing each CDR3 protein once. This table has about 12,000 distinct CDR3 sequences, 50% to 65% appearing once. CDR3 size: 13 residues. Germline V CDR1 and CDR2: SGHVT, SQSDAQ. Deletions cut 7 bases from V and 2 bases from J, with 11 bases between. The sequenced sample consisted of esophageal tumor tissue. J is TRBJ2-5 and V is TRBV7-4; D ambiguous. The sequence came from a female donor with esophageal squamous cell carcinoma. Here the CDR3 reads CASIRTLQETQYF. The CDR3 DNA follows: TGTGCCAGCATCAGGACCCTGCAAGAGACCCAGTACTTC. Variable domain in full (rest from reference TRBV7-4 and TRBJ2-5): GAGVSQSPRYKVAKRGRDVALRCDSISGHVTLYWYRQTLGQGSEVLTYSQSDAQRDKSGRPSGRFSAERPERSVSTLKIQRTEQGDSAVYLCASIRTLQETQYFGPGTRLLVL.